This T cell receptor beta chain was obtained from a study of OX40 agonist ivuxolimab in advanced cancers. With regard to the full study: Ivuxolimab was a fully human IgG2 agonistic monoclonal antibody targeting the costimulatory receptor OX40 (CD134). Intravenous ivuxolimab was administered to patients every 2 weeks at six dose levels: 0.01, 0.1, 0.3, 1.5, 3 and 10 mg/kg. Of the roughly 54 patients in dose escalation, about 20 had hepatocellular carcinoma, around 15 had melanoma, 9 had renal cell carcinoma and 9 had head and neck cancer. The dose-escalation cohort was roughly 83% male with a mean age of about 54 years, ranging from about 20 to 85. Patients were allowed to have had prior anti-PD-1, anti-PD-L1 or anti-CTLA-4 therapy, and 40% of the dose-escalation patients had been treated with checkpoint inhibitors. Partial responses occurred in three dose-escalation patients: two with cutaneous melanoma and one with hepatocellular carcinoma. The point of sequencing TCRbeta in the periphery was to test whether ivuxolimab changed TCR sequence diversity and drove clonal T-cell expansion. The paper covers the monotherapy dose-escalation part of the phase I ivuxolimab trial, which included N of about 56 patients.

For sequencing of the TCRbeta CDR3 region, genomic DNA was extracted from the sorted cells. TCRbeta CDR3 regions were sequenced using the immunoSEQ Assay. TCRdb took this table from immuneACCESS and kept in-frame rearrangements with V and J called. Such tables lack part of the clones; where checked against another copy, unresolved V genes explain under half of the gap, and the rest is unexplained. This sample lists approximately 77,000 clones; around nine tenths were detected once. The ten biggest clones cover roughly 4.9% of the sample. The trial excluded patients who had a history of autoimmune disease or who were on systemic immunosuppression. Peripheral blood for TCR sequencing was collected from all dose cohorts at baseline, on cycle 4 day 1, and on cycle 7 day 1. Samples were obtained from an open-label, multicenter, first-in-human phase I dose-escalation trial of ivuxolimab. The trial enrolled adults with locally advanced or metastatic head and neck squamous cell, hepatocellular, melanoma or renal cell carcinoma. Before TCR sequencing, CD4+ T cells and CD8+ T cells from peripheral blood were sorted into separate populations.

Paper-wide results and their limitations: Clonal expansion of both CD4+ and CD8+ blood T cells was observed from baseline to week 6 at doses 0.1 to 3.0 mg/kg. On average, CD8+ T cells showed more expanded clones than CD4+ T cells after ivuxolimab. In the 0.1-3.0 mg/kg groups, partial responders had among the lowest normalized peripheral clonal expansion, particularly in CD8+ T cells. Which antigens the clonally expanded peripheral T cells were specific for was not determined. Low levels of normalized T-cell clonal expansion were also seen in some nonresponding patients.

Taken from the germline V gene (reference sequence), the CDR1 and CDR2 loops are LNHDA and SQIVND. A distance of 14 bases separates the germline ends of V and J, which lose 5 bases and 0 bases respectively. The CDR3 runs 16 residues from the cysteine to the phenylalanine. The kept DNA is CDR3 alone, 48 bases in frame from the first base. As for this clone: This receptor's antigen is unknown. Base qualities were left out, and no much larger clone turns up one base away.

The chain links TRBV19 with TRBJ1-5, with TRBD1 tentatively as D gene (5 bases match). The receptor was isolated from an adult with an advanced solid tumor such as melanoma, head and neck, liver or kidney cancer. The sequencing used CD4+ or CD8+ T cells sorted from blood, collected in a trial of the OX40 agonist ivuxolimab. The sequenced DNA is TGTGCCAGTAGTTGGTGGGGCGCGAATAGCAATCAGCCCCAGCATTTT. Translation gives CASSWWGANSNQPQHF. Beyond the CDR3, the reference TRBV19 and TRBJ1-5 genes provide the residues; the full variable domain reads: DGGITQSPKYLFRKEGQNVTLSCEQNLNHDAMYWYRQDPGQGLRLIYYSQIVNDFQKGDIAEGYSVSREKKESFPLTVTSAQKNPTAFYLCASSWWGANSNQPQHFGDGTRLSIL.